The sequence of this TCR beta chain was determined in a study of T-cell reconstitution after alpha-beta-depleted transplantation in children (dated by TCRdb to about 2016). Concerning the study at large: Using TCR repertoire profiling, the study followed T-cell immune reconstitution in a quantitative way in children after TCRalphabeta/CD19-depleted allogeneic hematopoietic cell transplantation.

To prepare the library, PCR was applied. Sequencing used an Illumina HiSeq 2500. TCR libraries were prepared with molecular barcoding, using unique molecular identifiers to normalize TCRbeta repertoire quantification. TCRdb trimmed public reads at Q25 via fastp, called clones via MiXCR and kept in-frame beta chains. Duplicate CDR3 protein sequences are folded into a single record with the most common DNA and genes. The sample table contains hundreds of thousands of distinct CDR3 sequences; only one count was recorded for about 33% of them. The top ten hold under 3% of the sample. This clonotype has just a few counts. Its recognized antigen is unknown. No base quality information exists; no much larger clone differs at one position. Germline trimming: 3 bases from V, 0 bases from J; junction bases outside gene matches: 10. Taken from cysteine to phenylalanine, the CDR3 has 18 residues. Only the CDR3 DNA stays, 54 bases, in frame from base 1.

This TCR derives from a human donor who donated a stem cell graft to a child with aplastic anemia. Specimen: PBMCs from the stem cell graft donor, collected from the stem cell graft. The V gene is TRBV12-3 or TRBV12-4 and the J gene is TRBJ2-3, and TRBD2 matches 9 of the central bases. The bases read TGTGCCAGCAGTTTGGTGCTAGCGGGACCCCTTAGCACAGATACGCAGTATTTT. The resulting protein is CASSLVLAGPLSTDTQYF.